This T cell receptor (beta chain) was sequenced in a study of blood T cell repertoires in COVID-19. The data were produced by immunoSEQ multiplex PCR, yet TCRdb's version contains in-frame clones alone and is incomplete. In the table there are about 300,000 clones, over 85% of which are singletons. Participant-reported clinical history was the basis for cohort assignment. The receptor was derived from a woman aged 45-59 years who had been exposed to COVID-19. The sequencing sample was made of PBMCs or T cells enriched from blood (not recorded which).

The CDR3 here is CASSQDMAGEDYYSNQPQHF. CDR3 bases: TGTGCCAGCAGCCAAGATATGGCAGGGGAAGATTATTATAGCAATCAGCCCCAGCATTTT. The chain joins TRBV3-1 (or the pseudogene TRBV3-2) to TRBJ1-5, with D possibly being TRBD1 (6 bases). Germline loops: CDR1 LGHDT, CDR2 YNNKEL (reference sequence). The CDR3 consists of 20 residues. Deletions cut 0 bases from V and 0 bases from J, with 21 bases between.